This paragraph covers one TCR beta chain sequence. Its antigen remains unidentified. The data belong to a study of cytomegalovirus exposure and HLA in healthy donors. General study results and limits: The study designated 164 TCR beta chains cytomegalovirus-associated.

The study ran its PCR with 60 Vbeta and 13 Jbeta primers. Clones were sequenced by immunoSEQ multiplex PCR, and TCRdb holds only the in-frame ones, with some missing. The sample consists of under 200,000 clones, about 70% of them appearing once. The germline gives CDR1 SGHTA, CDR2 FQGNSA. The CDR3 sequence is 17 residues long. V dropped 2 bases and J dropped 0 bases, with 15 bases sitting between them. This receptor was identified in a woman in her forties in good health and CMV-seropositive. The sequenced material came from PBMCs. V usage is TRBV7-2 and J usage is TRBJ2-3, with a possible D match to TRBD2 (6 bases). The CDR3 loop is CASSLQVAEASTDTQYF. CDR3 sequence (DNA): TGTGCCAGCAGCTTACAGGTAGCGGAAGCAAGCACAGATACGCAGTATTTT.